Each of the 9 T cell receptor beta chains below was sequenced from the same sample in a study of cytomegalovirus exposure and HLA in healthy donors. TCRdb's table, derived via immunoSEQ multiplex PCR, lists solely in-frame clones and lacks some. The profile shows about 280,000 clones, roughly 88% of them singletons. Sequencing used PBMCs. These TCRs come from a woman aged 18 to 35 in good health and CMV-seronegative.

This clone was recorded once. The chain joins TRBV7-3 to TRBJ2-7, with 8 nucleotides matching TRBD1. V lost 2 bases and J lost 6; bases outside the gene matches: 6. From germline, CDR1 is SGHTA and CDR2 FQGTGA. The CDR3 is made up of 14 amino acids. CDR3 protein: CASSLPTGVGEQYF. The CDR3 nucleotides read TGTGCCAGCAGCTTACCGACAGGGGTCGGCGAGCAGTACTTC.

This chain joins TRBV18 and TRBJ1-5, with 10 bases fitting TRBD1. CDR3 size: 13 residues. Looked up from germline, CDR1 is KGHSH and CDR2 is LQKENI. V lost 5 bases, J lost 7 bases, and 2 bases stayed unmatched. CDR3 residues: CASSEDRGQPQHF. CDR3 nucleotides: TGTGCCAGCTCAGAGGACAGGGGGCAGCCCCAGCATTTT.

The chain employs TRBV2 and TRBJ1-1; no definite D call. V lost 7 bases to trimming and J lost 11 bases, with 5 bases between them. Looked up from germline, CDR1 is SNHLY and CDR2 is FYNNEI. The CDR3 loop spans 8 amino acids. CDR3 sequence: CASTSAFF. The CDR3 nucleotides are TGTGCCAGCACCAGTGCTTTCTTT.

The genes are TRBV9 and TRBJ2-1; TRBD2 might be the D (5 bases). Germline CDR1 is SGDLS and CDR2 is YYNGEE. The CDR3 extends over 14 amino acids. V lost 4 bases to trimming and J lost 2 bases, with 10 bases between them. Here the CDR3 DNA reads TGTGCCAGCAGCTCCCGGACTCCCTACAATGAGCAGTTCTTC. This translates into CASSSRTPYNEQFF.

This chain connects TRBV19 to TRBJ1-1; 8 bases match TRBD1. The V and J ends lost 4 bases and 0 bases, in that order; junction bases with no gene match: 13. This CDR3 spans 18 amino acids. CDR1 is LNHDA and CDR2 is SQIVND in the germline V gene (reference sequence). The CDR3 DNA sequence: TGTGCCAGTAGTACGCGGACAGGGCGGGCTATTATGAACACTGAAGCTTTCTTT. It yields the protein CASSTRTGRAIMNTEAFF.

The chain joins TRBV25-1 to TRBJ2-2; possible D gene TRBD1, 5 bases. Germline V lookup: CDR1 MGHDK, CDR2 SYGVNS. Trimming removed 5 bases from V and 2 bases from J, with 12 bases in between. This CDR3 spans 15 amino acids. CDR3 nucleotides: TGTGCCAGCAGTCTACCAGGGAAAAACACCGGGGAGCTGTTTTTT. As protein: CASSLPGKNTGELFF.

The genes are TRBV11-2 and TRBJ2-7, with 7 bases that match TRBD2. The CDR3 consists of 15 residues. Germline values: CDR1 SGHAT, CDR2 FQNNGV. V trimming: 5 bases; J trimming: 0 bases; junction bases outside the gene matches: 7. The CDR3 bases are TGTGCCAGCAGCCCAAGCGGGACGAGCTCCTACGAGCAGTACTTC. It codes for CASSPSGTSSYEQYF.

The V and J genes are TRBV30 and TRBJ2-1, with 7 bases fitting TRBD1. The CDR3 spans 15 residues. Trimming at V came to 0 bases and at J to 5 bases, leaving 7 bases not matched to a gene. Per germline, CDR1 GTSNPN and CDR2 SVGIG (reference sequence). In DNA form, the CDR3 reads TGTGCCTGGAGTGTTCAGCGAGGGGGCCACAATGAGCAGTTCTTC. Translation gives CAWSVQRGGHNEQFF.

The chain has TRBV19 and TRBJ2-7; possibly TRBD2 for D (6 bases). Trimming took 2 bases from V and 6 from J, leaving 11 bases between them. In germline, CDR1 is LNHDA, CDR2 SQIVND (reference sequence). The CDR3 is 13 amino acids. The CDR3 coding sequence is TGTGCCAGTAGTATAATCGAGGGAGGCGAGCAGTACTTC. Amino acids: CASSIIEGGEQYF.